The 5 T cell receptor beta chains presented below share a single source sample, sequenced in a study of blood T cell repertoires in COVID-19. Using immunoSEQ multiplex PCR, the repertoire was profiled, and TCRdb retains in-frame clones only, with some absent. The sample holds 200,000 to 250,000 clones, 80% to 90% seen once. Source material: peripheral blood. The receptors derive from an elderly woman with active or convalescent COVID-19.

The gene calls are TRBV19 and TRBJ2-1; 7 bases line up with TRBD2. The V and J ends lost 5 bases and 3 bases, in that order; junction bases with no gene match: 1. This CDR3 has 13 amino acids. The germline V gene has CDR1 LNHDA and CDR2 SQIVND (reference sequence). CDR3 coding DNA: TGTGCCAGTAGTTCGGGGGGCTACAATGAGCAGTTCTTC. Translating it yields CASSSGGYNEQFF.

V gene TRBV20-1 combines with J gene TRBJ2-1; D gene unclear. The CDR3 runs 10 residues. CDR1 is DFQATT and CDR2 is SNEGSKA in the germline V gene (reference sequence). Trimming took off 4 bases at V and 5 bases at J, with 3 bases between the two ends. CDR3 loop: CSATNNEQFF. DNA for the CDR3: TGCAGTGCTACTAACAATGAGCAGTTCTTC.

J is TRBJ2-5 and V is TRBV10-3; D gene ambiguous. The germline gives CDR1 ENHRY, CDR2 SYGVKD. The CDR3 loop spans 11 amino acids. Here the CDR3 DNA reads TGTGCAATCGCGGCAAAAGAGACCCAGTACTTC. Protein product: CAIAAKETQYF.

CDR3 sequence reads: CASSPTVGSGRQEQYF. In nucleotides, the CDR3 is TGTGCCAGCTCACCAACCGTGGGCAGCGGGAGACAAGAGCAGTACTTC. This chain links TRBV18 with TRBJ2-7; 8 bases agree with TRBD2. With 2 bases clipped from V and 7 bases from J, the junction kept 13 bases outside the gene matches. The CDR3 is 16 amino acids. Germline-derived CDR1 and CDR2 are KGHSH and LQKENI. The full variable domain, its missing parts supplied by reference TRBV18 and TRBJ2-7, is NAGVMQNPRHLVRRRGQEARLRCSPMKGHSHVYWYRQLPEEGLKFMVYLQKENIIDESGMPKERFSAEFPKEGPSILRIQQVVRGDSAAYFCASSPTVGSGRQEQYFGPGTRLTVT.

J is TRBJ2-3 and V is TRBV2; D is ambiguous. CDR1 and CDR2 from the germline V gene are SNHLY and FYNNEI. V was clipped by 6 bases and J by 4 bases, with 11 bases between them. The CDR3 totals 13 residues. The CDR3 region is CASSELEADTQYF. The CDR3 DNA sequence: TGTGCCAGCAGCGAATTAGAAGCAGATACGCAGTATTTT.